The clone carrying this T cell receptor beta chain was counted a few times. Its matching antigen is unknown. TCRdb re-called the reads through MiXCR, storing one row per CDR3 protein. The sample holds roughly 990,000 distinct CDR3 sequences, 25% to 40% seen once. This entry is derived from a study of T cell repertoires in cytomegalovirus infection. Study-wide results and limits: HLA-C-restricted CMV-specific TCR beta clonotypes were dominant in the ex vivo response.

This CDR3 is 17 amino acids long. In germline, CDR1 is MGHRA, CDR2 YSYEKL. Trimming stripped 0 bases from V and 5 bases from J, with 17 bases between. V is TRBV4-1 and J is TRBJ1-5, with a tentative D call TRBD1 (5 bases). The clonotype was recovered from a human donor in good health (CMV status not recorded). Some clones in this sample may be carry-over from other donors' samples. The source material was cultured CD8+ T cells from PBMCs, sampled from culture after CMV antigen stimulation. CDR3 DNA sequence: TGCGCCAGCAGCCAAGAAATGGTGGGTGGCAGGGATCAGCCCCAGCATTTT. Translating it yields CASSQEMVGGRDQPQHF.